This TCR beta chain emerged from a study of T cells in Graves' hyperthyroidism and ophthalmopathy. The investigators amplified TCR beta CDR3 regions from RNA transcripts. A set of HTBI primers served as the primers for a first-round RT-PCR of the TCR CDR3. TCRdb fed the multiplex PCR reads into MiXCR, producing one record per CDR3 protein. The sample has around 580,000 distinct CDR3 sequences, around 46% seen once. Germline V gives CDR1 DFQATT, CDR2 SNEGSKA (reference sequence). The CDR3 loop spans 13 amino acids. The J segment lost 5 bases and the V segment lost 1 base, leaving 3 bases of the junction unmatched.

The TCR sequence derives from a woman aged 18-29 years with Graves' hyperthyroidism. This chain joins TRBV20-1 and TRBJ2-5, with 8 bases fitting TRBD2. Sample: peripheral blood or thyroid tissue (not recorded which). This chain's CDR3 is CSARAGGPETQYF. CDR3 sequence (DNA): TGCAGTGCTAGAGCGGGAGGGCCGGAGACCCAGTACTTC.